Each of the 20 T cell receptor beta chains below was sequenced from the same sample in a study of cytomegalovirus exposure and HLA in healthy donors. The study ran its PCR with 60 Vbeta and 13 Jbeta primers. Sequencing used immunoSEQ multiplex PCR; TCRdb keeps in-frame clones, though not all of them. The sample consists of 90,000 to 120,000 clones, 79% of them appearing once. Sample: PBMCs. All receptors derive from a female donor in good health and CMV-seropositive.

This sequence joins TRBV19 and TRBJ2-1; 9 bases agree with TRBD1. The J segment lost 7 bases and the V segment lost 5 bases, leaving 6 bases of the junction unmatched. The CDR3 runs 14 residues. Germline-derived CDR1 and CDR2 are LNHDA and SQIVND (reference sequence). DNA for the CDR3: TGTGCCAGTAGTTCCTGGACAGGGGAAAATGAGCAGTTCTTC. Encoded protein: CASSSWTGENEQFF.

The gene calls are TRBV30 and TRBJ1-2; 7 nucleotides match TRBD1. V lost 7 bases and J lost 6; bases outside the gene matches: 11. This CDR3 comprises 13 residues. Germline assignment: CDR1 GTSNPN and CDR2 SVGIG (reference sequence). Here the CDR3 reads CASTGSYEDGYTF. CDR3 bases: TGTGCCTCGACAGGGAGCTATGAGGATGGCTACACCTTC.

Regarding this clone: Germline is not matched at one junction end, which may reflect a read error. The chain carries TRBV7-9 and TRBJ2-7, with D perhaps matching TRBD2 (6 bases). The CDR3 is 16 residues long. Germline-derived CDR1 and CDR2 are SEHNR and FQNEAQ (reference sequence). CDR3 loop: CSSSDDLGTGSWEQYF. CDR3 bases: TGTTCCAGCAGCGATGACCTCGGGACTGGAAGTTGGGAGCAGTACTTC.

There are a few counts of this clone. The rearrangement links TRBV11-2 to TRBJ1-2; 8 bases are shared with TRBD1. The CDR3 totals 18 residues. Germline V gene sequence: CDR1 SGHAT, CDR2 FQNNGV. J lost 4 bases, V lost 2 bases, and 15 bases had no gene match. The CDR3 DNA reads as TGTGCCAGCAGCTTATTTGGGGACAGGACCTCCTCGGTCTATGGCTACACCTTC. Amino acid sequence: CASSLFGDRTSSVYGYTF.

V gene TRBV18 combines with J gene TRBJ2-6, with TRBD1 matching over 7 bases. With 0 bases clipped from V and 0 bases from J, the junction kept 5 bases outside the gene matches. The germline V gene has CDR1 KGHSH and CDR2 LQKENI. The CDR3 spans 18 residues. The DNA of the CDR3 is TGTGCCAGCTCACCACCAGAGGGGGCGATCTCTGGGGCCAACGTCCTGACTTTC. Translated: CASSPPEGAISGANVLTF. Full variable domain (remainder filled in from reference TRBV18 and TRBJ2-6): NAGVMQNPRHLVRRRGQEARLRCSPMKGHSHVYWYRQLPEEGLKFMVYLQKENIIDESGMPKERFSAEFPKEGPSILRIQQVVRGDSAAYFCASSPPEGAISGANVLTFGAGSRLTVL.

This clone was counted between two and nine times. This chain joins TRBV6-6 and TRBJ1-1, with D maybe TRBD1 (6 bases). Trimming pared 7 bases from V and 1 base from J, leaving 10 bases between. Per the germline V gene, CDR1 is MNHNY and CDR2 is SVGAGI (reference sequence). The CDR3 extends over 13 amino acids. This chain's CDR3 is CASTQTGNTEAFF. The CDR3 DNA reads as TGTGCCAGCACACAGACAGGGAACACTGAAGCTTTCTTT.

The gene calls are TRBV5-1 and TRBJ1-2; D unresolved. This CDR3 region has 16 residues. Germline V CDR1 and CDR2: SGHRS, YFSETQ. Trimming stripped 2 bases from V and 2 bases from J, with 16 bases between. The CDR3 spells CASSFISAAGNYGYTF. The CDR3, as DNA: TGCGCCAGCAGCTTCATTTCGGCGGCGGGGAACTATGGCTACACCTTC.

The chain joins TRBV6-1 to TRBJ2-3; D perhaps matches TRBD1 (5 bases). With 9 bases removed from V and 2 bases from J, the gap between germline ends came to 15 bases. This CDR3 contains 14 residues. Germline CDR1 is MNHNS and CDR2 is SASEGT. The CDR3 DNA sequence: TGTGCCAGTATCCTGGGGCATTTCACAGATACGCAGTATTTT. Protein product: CASILGHFTDTQYF.

V usage is TRBV19 and J usage is TRBJ2-4; 11 positions match TRBD2. Unmatched junction bases numbered 6, after V lost 2 bases and J lost 0 bases. This CDR3 is built from 18 residues. CDR1 and CDR2 (germline): LNHDA, SQIVND (reference sequence). The CDR3 region has the DNA TGTGCCAGTAGTATAAAACTAGCGGGGGACGTAGCCAAAAACATTCAGTACTTC. Translated, it gives CASSIKLAGDVAKNIQYF.

J is TRBJ1-2 and V is TRBV27, with D tentatively TRBD1 (5 bases). The CDR3 runs to 14 residues. V shed 6 bases and J shed 1 base, with 12 bases lying between them. Germline CDR1 MNHEY, CDR2 SMNVEV (reference sequence). The CDR3 region is CASSQGTLNYGYTF. Written as DNA, the CDR3 is TGTGCCAGCAGCCAGGGCACTCTTAACTATGGCTACACCTTC.

There are a few counts of this clone. This chain joins TRBV5-4 and TRBJ1-2; 8 bases map to TRBD1. Germline CDR1 reads SGHNT; CDR2 reads YYREEE (reference sequence). J lost 4 bases, V lost 3 bases, and 5 bases had no gene match. The CDR3 covers 14 residues. The CDR3 protein is CASSSQQGVYGYTF. The CDR3, as DNA: TGTGCCAGCAGCTCTCAACAGGGGGTCTATGGCTACACCTTC.

V and J are TRBV5-1 and TRBJ1-2; 9 bases line up with TRBD1. CDR1 SGHRS and CDR2 YFSETQ come from the germline V gene. The CDR3 is made up of 13 amino acids. Trimming at V came to 6 bases and at J to 4 bases, leaving 4 bases not matched to a gene. The CDR3 bases are TGCGCCAGCACCCAGGACAGGGGCTATGGCTACACCTTC. This gives the protein CASTQDRGYGYTF. The variable domain in full, with the rest retrieved from reference TRBV5-1 and TRBJ1-2, is KAGVTQTPRYLIKTRGQQVTLSCSPISGHRSVSWYQQTPGQGLQFLFEYFSETQRNKGNFPGRFSGRQFSNSRSEMNVSTLELGDSALYLCASTQDRGYGYTFGSGTRLTVV.

V gene TRBV10-3 combines with J gene TRBJ1-1; D remains ambiguous. Germline V lookup: CDR1 ENHRY, CDR2 SYGVKD. The CDR3 extends over 13 amino acids. Trimming cost V 7 bases and J 1 base, with 10 bases left between them. The chain's CDR3 is CAITRDPNTEAFF. The CDR3 DNA follows: TGTGCCATCACCCGAGATCCGAACACTGAAGCTTTCTTT.

This chain joins TRBV19 and TRBJ1-1; possible D gene TRBD1, 6 bases. Germline loops: CDR1 LNHDA, CDR2 SQIVND (reference sequence). V was clipped by 4 bases and J by 1 base, with 10 bases between them. This CDR3 contains 14 residues. DNA for the CDR3: TGTGCCAGTAGTAGCGGACAGTCGAACACTGAAGCTTTCTTT. Translated, it gives CASSSGQSNTEAFF.

This rearrangement joins TRBV7-2 to TRBJ1-6; possibly TRBD1 for D (6 bases). Germline lookup yields CDR1 SGHTA and CDR2 FQGNSA. Trimming took off 3 bases at V and 7 bases at J, with 10 bases between the two ends. The CDR3 runs 14 residues. Written as DNA, the CDR3 is TGTGCCAGCAGCTTTGGGGACACCAATTCACCCCTCCACTTT. Protein sequence: CASSFGDTNSPLHF.

This clone has only one observation. The chain links TRBV25-1 to TRBJ2-5, with D possibly TRBD1 on 5 matching bases. This CDR3 has 17 residues. The germline CDR1 and CDR2 sequences are MGHDK and SYGVNS. V lost 4 bases and J lost 5, with 23 bases in between. The CDR3 bases are TGTGCCAGCAGTGCCCAGTTGAGTCCCGAACAGGATGAGACCCAGTACTTC. Its translation is CASSAQLSPEQDETQYF. Variable domain in full (rest from reference TRBV25-1 and TRBJ2-5): EADIYQTPRYLVIGTGKKITLECSQTMGHDKMYWYQQDPGMELHLIHYSYGVNSTEKGDLSSESTVSRIRTEHFPLTLESARPSHTSQYLCASSAQLSPEQDETQYFGPGTRLLVL.

The chain links TRBV5-1 to TRBJ2-5; tentative D call: TRBD2 (5 bases). Germline V gives CDR1 SGHRS, CDR2 YFSETQ. The CDR3 covers 15 residues. With 0 bases removed from V and 5 bases from J, the gap between germline ends came to 14 bases. The CDR3 DNA reads as TGCGCCAGCAGCTTGGCCCTGGACCGAGGGGAGACCCAGTACTTC. It yields the protein CASSLALDRGETQYF.

This chain connects TRBV12-5 to TRBJ2-5; 12 nucleotides agree with TRBD2. Germline V CDR1 and CDR2: LGHNT, FRNRAP. CDR3 length equals 15 residues. V lost 1 base to trimming and J lost 7 bases; unmatched junction nucleotides: 4. The CDR3 bases are TGTGCTAGTGGTTTGGGGACTAGCGGGAAAGGGACCCAGTACTTC. Translation: CASGLGTSGKGTQYF.

This chain links TRBV10-3 with TRBJ2-1; D uncertain. The germline V gene has CDR1 ENHRY and CDR2 SYGVKD. The CDR3 is 14 amino acids. Trimming shortened V by 2 bases and J by 3 bases, and 8 bases separated the two germline ends. The CDR3 region is CAISEAQDYNEQFF. The DNA of the CDR3 is TGTGCCATCAGTGAGGCGCAGGACTACAATGAGCAGTTCTTC.

The V call is TRBV7-8, the J call TRBJ1-1; no definite D call. Trimming took off 3 bases at V and 5 bases at J, with 10 bases between the two ends. The CDR3 spans 13 residues. In germline, CDR1 is SGHVS, CDR2 FQNEAQ. The CDR3 protein is CASSLLGGTEAFF. The CDR3, as DNA: TGTGCCAGCAGCTTGCTGGGAGGGACTGAAGCTTTCTTT.